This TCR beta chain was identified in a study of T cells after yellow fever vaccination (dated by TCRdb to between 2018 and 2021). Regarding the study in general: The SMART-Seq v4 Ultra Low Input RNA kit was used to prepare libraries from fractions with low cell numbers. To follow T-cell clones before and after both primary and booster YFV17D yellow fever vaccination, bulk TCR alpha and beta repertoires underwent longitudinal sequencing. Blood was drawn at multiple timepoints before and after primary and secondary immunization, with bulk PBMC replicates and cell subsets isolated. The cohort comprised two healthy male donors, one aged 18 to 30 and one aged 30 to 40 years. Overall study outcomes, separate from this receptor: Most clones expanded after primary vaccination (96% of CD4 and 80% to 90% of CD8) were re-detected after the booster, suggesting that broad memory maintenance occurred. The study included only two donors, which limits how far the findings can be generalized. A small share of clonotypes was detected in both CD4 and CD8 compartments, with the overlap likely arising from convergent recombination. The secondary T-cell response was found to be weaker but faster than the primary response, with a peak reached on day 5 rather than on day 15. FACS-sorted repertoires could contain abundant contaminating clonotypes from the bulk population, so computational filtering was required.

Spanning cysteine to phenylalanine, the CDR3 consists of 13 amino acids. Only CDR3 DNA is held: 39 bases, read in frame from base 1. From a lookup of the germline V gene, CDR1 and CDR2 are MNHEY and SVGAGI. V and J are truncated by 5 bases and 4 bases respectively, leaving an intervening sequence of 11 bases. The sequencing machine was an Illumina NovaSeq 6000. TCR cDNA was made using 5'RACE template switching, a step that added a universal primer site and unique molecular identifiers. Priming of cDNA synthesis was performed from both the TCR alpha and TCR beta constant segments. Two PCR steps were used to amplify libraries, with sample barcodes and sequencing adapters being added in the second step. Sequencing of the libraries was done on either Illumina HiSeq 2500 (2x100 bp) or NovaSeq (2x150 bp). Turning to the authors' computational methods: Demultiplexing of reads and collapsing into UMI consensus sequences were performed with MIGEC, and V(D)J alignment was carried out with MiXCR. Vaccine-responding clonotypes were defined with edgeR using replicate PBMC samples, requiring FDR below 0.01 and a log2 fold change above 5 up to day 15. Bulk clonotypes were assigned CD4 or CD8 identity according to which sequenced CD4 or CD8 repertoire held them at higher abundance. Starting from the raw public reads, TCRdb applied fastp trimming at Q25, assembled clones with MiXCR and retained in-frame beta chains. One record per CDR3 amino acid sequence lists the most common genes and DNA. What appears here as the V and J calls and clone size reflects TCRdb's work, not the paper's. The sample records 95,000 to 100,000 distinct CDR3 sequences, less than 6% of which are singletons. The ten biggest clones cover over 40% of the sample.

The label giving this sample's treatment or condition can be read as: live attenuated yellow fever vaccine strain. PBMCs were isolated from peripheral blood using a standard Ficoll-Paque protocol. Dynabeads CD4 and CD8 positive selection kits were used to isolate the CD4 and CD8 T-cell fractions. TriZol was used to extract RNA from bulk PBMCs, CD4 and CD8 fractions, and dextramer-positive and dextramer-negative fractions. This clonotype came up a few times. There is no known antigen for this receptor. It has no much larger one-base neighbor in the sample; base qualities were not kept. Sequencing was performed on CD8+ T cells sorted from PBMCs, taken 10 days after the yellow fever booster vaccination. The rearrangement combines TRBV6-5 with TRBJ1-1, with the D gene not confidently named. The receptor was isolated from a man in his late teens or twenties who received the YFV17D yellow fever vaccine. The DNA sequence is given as TGTGCCAGCAGTGCATCCTTAGGCACTGAAGCTTTCTTT. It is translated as CASSASLGTEAFF.